The 11 T cell receptor beta chains listed next were all sequenced from one sample in a study of shared clonotypes between healthy human individuals. Profiling relied on immunoSEQ multiplex PCR, and the TCRdb table lists in-frame clones only, not all of them. The sample has more than 2,000,000 clones, around nine tenths seen once. What was sequenced was naive CD4+ T cells sorted from blood. The subset was: CD45RA+ positively selected. The receptors shown here come from a man aged 18 to 30 in good health.

Here the CDR3 DNA reads TGCGCCAGCAGTGAGGCTGTTTTGGACGAGCAGTACTTC. Protein: CASSEAVLDEQYF. This chain connects TRBV10-1 to TRBJ2-7; unclear D gene. CDR1 and CDR2 from the germline V gene are WNHNN and SYGVQD (reference sequence). CDR3 length: 13 residues. The V end lost 2 bases, the J end lost 5 bases, and 10 bases lay between the germline ends.

Notes on this clone: The identical CDR3 is also encoded by other nucleotide sequences in the sample. This chain uses TRBV10-3 with TRBJ2-7; TRBD1 might be the D (5 bases). CDR1 is ENHRY and CDR2 is SYGVKD in the germline V gene. CDR3 length: 14 residues. Trimming pared 0 bases from V and 3 bases from J, leaving 9 bases between. CDR3 region: CAISESGRDYEQYF. The DNA of the CDR3 is TGTGCCATCAGTGAGTCGGGCAGGGACTACGAGCAGTACTTC.

The V call is TRBV9, the J call TRBJ1-1, with 8 bases fitting TRBD1. Germline CDR1 is SGDLS and CDR2 is YYNGEE. This CDR3 has 13 residues. V was clipped by 4 bases and J by 11 bases; unmatched bases: 10. The CDR3 region is CASSTQGAQRAFF. The CDR3 DNA reads TGTGCCAGCAGCACCCAGGGGGCGCAGCGGGCTTTCTTT.

The chain joins TRBV7-2 to TRBJ2-7; 9 nucleotides match TRBD1. The CDR3 runs 14 residues. CDR1 is SGHTA and CDR2 is FQGNSA in the germline V gene. V lost 1 base to trimming and J lost 5 bases; unmatched junction nucleotides: 3. The CDR3 nucleotides are TGTGCCAGCAGCTTAGGACAGGGGGGCCACGAGCAGTACTTC. Protein sequence: CASSLGQGGHEQYF.

CDR3 DNA: TGTGCCATCAGTGGGAGGGGCACCGGGGAGCTGTTTTTT. Amino acid sequence: CAISGRGTGELFF. This rearrangement joins TRBV10-3 to TRBJ2-2; TRBD2 is a possible D gene (6 bases). The germline gives CDR1 ENHRY, CDR2 SYGVKD. This CDR3 is built from 13 residues. V shed 4 bases and J shed 4 bases, with 7 bases lying between them.

This clone was counted a single time. Other DNA sequences of this sample code for an identical CDR3. The rearrangement uses TRBV10-1 and TRBJ1-1; the D gene is possibly TRBD1 (6 bases). V was trimmed by 5 bases and J by 1 base, leaving 8 bases between them. The CDR3 totals 13 residues. Germline CDR1 WNHNN, CDR2 SYGVQD (reference sequence). In nucleotides, the CDR3 is TGCGCCAGCAGTCAGGGGTGGAACACTGAAGCTTTCTTT. Encoded protein: CASSQGWNTEAFF.

V and J are TRBV4-1 and TRBJ2-7, with 10 bases aligning to TRBD2. Losses at the gene ends were 0 bases for V and 2 bases for J; bases not matched to a gene: 7. The CDR3 covers 17 residues. Germline CDR1 is MGHRA and CDR2 is YSYEKL. CDR3 region: CASSQESMTSGPYEQYF. CDR3 nucleotides: TGCGCCAGCAGCCAAGAGTCAATGACTAGCGGGCCCTACGAGCAGTACTTC.

The V and J genes are TRBV5-7 and TRBJ2-1, with D unresolved. TRBV5-7 is an open reading frame whose function is uncertain. This CDR3 spans 14 amino acids. With 6 bases removed from V and 5 bases from J, the gap between germline ends came to 15 bases. The DNA of the CDR3 is TGTGCCAGCAACTCCCCGGCACCCAACAATGAGCAGTTCTTC. Translation: CASNSPAPNNEQFF.

The sample holds one count of this clone. The J gene is TRBJ2-3, the V gene TRBV18; the match to TRBD2 covers 8 bases. CDR1 is KGHSH and CDR2 is LQKENI in the germline V gene. This CDR3 spans 16 amino acids. V shed 2 bases and J 0 bases; nucleotides not matched to a gene: 4. The CDR3 nucleotides read TGTGCCAGCTCACCAATGGGCGGGGGGAGCACAGATACGCAGTATTTT. Its translation: CASSPMGGGSTDTQYF.

In DNA, the CDR3 is TGCGCCAGCAGTCAATTCGGCCAGGGCGGTCAGGATCAGCCCCAGCATTTT. Protein: CASSQFGQGGQDQPQHF. This sequence joins TRBV23-1 and TRBJ1-5; TRBD1 might be the D (5 bases). TRBV23-1 belongs to the ORF category, with a function that is uncertain. The CDR3 covers 17 residues. V shed 1 base and J shed 5 bases, with 18 bases lying between them.

This clone was seen just once. V usage is TRBV5-4 and J usage is TRBJ2-3; D possibly corresponds to TRBD1 (6 bases). CDR1 and CDR2 from the germline V gene are SGHNT and YYREEE (reference sequence). This CDR3 region has 13 residues. The V end lost 3 bases, the J end lost 6 bases, and 11 bases lay between the germline ends. CDR3 residues: CASSSRGEDTQYF. As DNA, the CDR3 is TGTGCCAGCAGCTCCAGGGGAGAGGATACGCAGTATTTT.